Below, 22 T cell receptor beta chains from the same sample are listed, as sequenced in a study of T cell repertoires in cytomegalovirus infection. One entry per CDR3 protein results from TCRdb running MiXCR on the reads. The profile shows over 450,000 distinct CDR3 sequences, approximately 10% of them singletons. Source material: PBMCs. These receptor sequences come from a human donor in good health (CMV status not recorded). Some clones in this sample may be carry-over from other donors' samples.

This clonotype was detected many times. The V gene is TRBV7-3, the J gene TRBJ2-1, with a possible D match to TRBD1 (5 bases). From germline, CDR1 is SGHTA and CDR2 FQGTGA. The CDR3 runs to 12 residues. Trimming pared 6 bases from V and 8 bases from J, leaving 11 bases between. The CDR3 coding sequence is TGTGCCAGCAGAACGGAAGGGGATGAGCAGTTCTTC. This translates into CASRTEGDEQFF.

This clonotype was seen ten or more times. The genes are TRBV7-8 and TRBJ1-5; possibly TRBD1 for D (5 bases). Germline V gives CDR1 SGHVS, CDR2 FQNEAQ. CDR3 length equals 13 residues. Trimming stripped 5 bases from V and 5 bases from J, with 10 bases between. The CDR3 loop reads CASSPRVYQPQHF. The CDR3 DNA reads TGTGCCAGCAGCCCCAGGGTCTATCAGCCCCAGCATTTT.

At least ten counts were recorded for this clonotype. The chain is built from TRBV7-2 and TRBJ2-5; a weak D match, TRBD2 (7 bases). The length of the CDR3 is 12 residues. Looked up from germline, CDR1 is SGHTA and CDR2 is FQGNSA. The V end lost 2 bases, the J end lost 10 bases, and 11 bases lay between the germline ends. CDR3 coding DNA: TGTGCCAGCAGCTTAACAGGGAGGGACCAGTACTTC. The encoded protein is CASSLTGRDQYF.

This clonotype came up many times. V and J are TRBV15 and TRBJ2-7; D is unresolved. Germline CDR1 LNHNV, CDR2 YYDKDF (reference sequence). The V gene lost 1 base and the J gene lost 6 bases, with 13 bases spanning the gap. The CDR3 has 14 residues. CDR3 region: CATSRVSGSSEQYF. In DNA, the CDR3 is TGTGCCACCAGCAGAGTCTCGGGCAGTTCCGAGCAGTACTTC.

In its sample, this clonotype was seen many times. V gene TRBV7-9 combines with J gene TRBJ1-2; no reliable D call. V dropped 5 bases and J dropped 4 bases, with 5 bases sitting between them. This CDR3 is built from 11 residues. Germline V gives CDR1 SEHNR, CDR2 FQNEAQ (reference sequence). Here the CDR3 DNA reads TGTGCCAGCAGCATGAGCTATGGCTACACCTTC. This codes for CASSMSYGYTF.

The chain uses TRBV11-2 and TRBJ1-2, with 8 bases aligning to TRBD1. With 6 bases clipped from V and 7 bases from J, the junction kept 10 bases outside the gene matches. CDR1 is SGHAT, CDR2 FQNNGV, per germline. The length of the CDR3 is 14 residues. The CDR3: CASSSSGTGAGYTF. CDR3 nucleotides: TGTGCCAGCAGTTCATCCGGGACAGGCGCTGGCTACACCTTC.

Ten or more counts support this clonotype. The chain links TRBV5-6 to TRBJ2-1; maybe TRBD1 (5 bases). Germline CDR1 is SGHDT and CDR2 is YYEEEE. This CDR3 region has 14 residues. Trimming removed 3 bases from V and 5 bases from J, with 12 bases in between. The DNA for the CDR3 is TGTGCCAGCAGCTACAGGAACGAAAACAATGAGCAGTTCTTC. Amino acid sequence: CASSYRNENNEQFF.

This clonotype was detected ten times or more. The rearrangement uses TRBV14 and TRBJ2-1; D perhaps matches TRBD1 (5 bases). CDR1 and CDR2 (germline): SGHDN, FVKESK. V lost 0 bases and J 3 bases, leaving 6 bases between the germline ends. The CDR3 sequence is 14 residues long. Here the CDR3 reads CASSQEGDYNEQFF. CDR3 nucleotides: TGTGCCAGCAGCCAAGAAGGGGACTACAATGAGCAGTTCTTC.

This clonotype has at least ten counts. The genes are TRBV4-1 and TRBJ2-5; 7 positions agree with TRBD1. Unmatched junction bases numbered 8, after V lost 4 bases and J lost 3 bases. CDR3 length: 15 amino acids. Germline V CDR1 and CDR2: MGHRA, YSYEKL. This CDR3 is CASSPPEGAEETQYF. The CDR3 nucleotides read TGCGCCAGCAGCCCCCCCGAGGGGGCGGAAGAGACCCAGTACTTC.

Worth noting for this clonotype: A much larger clone lies a single base off, so this may be a read error. This chain uses TRBV6-8 with TRBJ1-5; no clear D gene. Deletions cut 6 bases from V and 2 bases from J, with 14 bases between. The CDR3 loop spans 15 amino acids. Germline CDR1 MNHGY, CDR2 SAAAGT. The CDR3 spells CASSRYKDGNQPQHF. CDR3 coding DNA: TGTGCCAGCAGCCGCTACAAGGACGGCAATCAGCCCCAGCATTTT.

This clonotype was picked up many times. The chain couples TRBV7-2 to TRBJ2-2; TRBD1 matches 12 bases. The trim removed 5 bases at V and 7 bases at J, leaving 20 bases unmatched. Looked up from germline, CDR1 is SGHTA and CDR2 is FQGNSA. This CDR3 region has 20 residues. DNA of the CDR3: TGTGCCAGCAGCCTGCTAGGGGACAGGGGGCGACTTGGAATGGTCGGGGAGCTGTTTTTT. Its protein is CASSLLGDRGRLGMVGELFF.

There are many counts of this clonotype. The gene calls are TRBV19 and TRBJ1-1; 11 positions match TRBD1. CDR1 is LNHDA, CDR2 SQIVND, per germline (reference sequence). The V and J ends lost 10 bases and 4 bases, in that order; junction bases with no gene match: 5. The CDR3 sequence is 13 residues long. CDR3 protein: CATRDRGGTEAFF. CDR3 coding DNA: TGTGCCACCAGGGACAGGGGGGGCACTGAAGCTTTCTTT.

This clonotype has only a few counts. The chain links TRBV4-2 to TRBJ2-3, with D perhaps matching TRBD1 or TRBD2 (5 bases each). Germline V gene sequence: CDR1 LGHNA, CDR2 YNFKEQ. V was pared by 0 bases and J by 6 bases, with 16 bases between. The CDR3 is made up of 16 amino acids. The CDR3 loop reads CASSQDGFGAEDTQYF. The CDR3 region has the DNA TGTGCCAGCAGCCAAGATGGCTTCGGGGCCGAGGATACGCAGTATTTT.

This clonotype was counted many times. The genes are TRBV6-1 and TRBJ2-3, with 9 bases that match TRBD1. The V and J ends lost 3 bases and 0 bases, in that order; junction bases with no gene match: 1. This CDR3 is 15 amino acids long. Germline V gene sequence: CDR1 MNHNS, CDR2 SASEGT. Written as DNA, the CDR3 is TGTGCCAGCAGTGATGGACAGGGGAGCACAGATACGCAGTATTTT. Its translation is CASSDGQGSTDTQYF.

This clonotype was counted a few times. This chain connects TRBV3-1 to TRBJ1-2, with TRBD1 as a possible D gene (5 bases). Germline V gene lookup returns CDR1 LGHDT and CDR2 YNNKEL (reference sequence). The ends were cut back, 4 bases at V and 8 bases at J, with 14 bases in the middle. This CDR3 spans 13 amino acids. The CDR3 DNA is TGTGCCAGCAGCCGGGGACTATTAGAGGGCTACACCTTC. This codes for CASSRGLLEGYTF. The full variable domain, rest sourced from reference TRBV3-1 and TRBJ1-2, is DTAVSQTPKYLVTQMGNDKSIKCEQNLGHDTMYWYKQDSKKFLKIMFSYNNKELIINETVPNRFSPKSPDKAHLNLHINSLELGDSAVYFCASSRGLLEGYTFGSGTRLTVV.

This clonotype was seen ten or more times. The rearrangement links TRBV12-3 or TRBV12-4 to TRBJ2-7, with D hard to call. CDR3 length: 15 residues. V was trimmed by 2 bases and J by 4 bases, leaving 15 bases between them. The CDR3 region has the DNA TGTGCCAGCAGTTTACGATCCCCGGGTGGATACGAGCAGTACTTC. Amino acids: CASSLRSPGGYEQYF.

The chain combines TRBV27 with TRBJ2-7; D unclear. Trimming cost V 3 bases and J 0 bases, with 9 bases left between them. This CDR3 has 14 residues. Germline CDR1 reads MNHEY; CDR2 reads SMNVEV (reference sequence). In DNA form, the CDR3 reads TGTGCCAGCAGTTTGCAACAGCACTCCTACGAGCAGTACTTC. Translated, it gives CASSLQQHSYEQYF.

This clonotype appeared a few times. V usage is TRBV28 and J usage is TRBJ1-1, with a possible D match to TRBD1 (6 bases). Germline V gene data show CDR1 as MDHEN and CDR2 as SYDVKM. The V end lost 0 bases, the J end lost 8 bases, and 19 bases lay between the germline ends. The CDR3 loop spans 16 amino acids. CDR3 nucleotides: TGTGCCAGCAGTTTATGGGACAGATCAACACTGACAGAAGCTTTCTTT. Translation gives CASSLWDRSTLTEAFF. The full variable domain, with the rest looked up from reference TRBV28 and TRBJ1-1, is DVKVTQSSRYLVKRTGEKVFLECVQDMDHENMFWYRQDPGLGLRLIYFSYDVKMKEKGDIPEGYSVSREKKERFSLILESASTNQTSMYLCASSLWDRSTLTEAFFGQGTRLTVV.

The J gene is TRBJ2-5, the V gene TRBV5-5; the match to TRBD2 covers 10 bases. The CDR3 is 18 amino acids. Germline assignment: CDR1 SGHKS and CDR2 YYEKEE (reference sequence). V lost 5 bases and J lost 1; bases outside the gene matches: 14. CDR3 protein: CASSNPLATSGFQETQYF. CDR3 coding DNA: TGTGCCAGCAGTAATCCACTGGCGACTAGCGGGTTCCAAGAGACCCAGTACTTC.

CDR3 in DNA: TGCAGTGTCCTCGACAGGTTTAGTGAAAAACTGTTTTTT. Encoded protein: CSVLDRFSEKLFF. The chain uses TRBV20-1 and TRBJ1-4; D is possibly TRBD1 (6 bases). V gave up 7 bases and J gave up 7 bases, with 16 bases separating them. This CDR3 comprises 13 residues. Germline V gene sequence: CDR1 DFQATT, CDR2 SNEGSKA (reference sequence).

This clonotype came up many times. The chain employs TRBV7-3 and TRBJ2-3; unclear D gene. Germline-derived CDR1 and CDR2 are SGHTA and FQGTGA. The CDR3 runs 15 residues. V was trimmed by 2 bases and J by 0 bases, leaving 9 bases between them. The CDR3 DNA follows: TGTGCCAGCAGCTTATGGCTCTCTAGCACAGATACGCAGTATTTT. It translates to CASSLWLSSTDTQYF.

In its sample, this clonotype was seen many times. The rearrangement links TRBV5-1 to TRBJ1-1; D is unresolved. The CDR3 has 13 amino acids. Germline CDR1 and CDR2: SGHRS and YFSETQ. Trimming stripped 4 bases from V and 10 bases from J, with 17 bases between. The chain's CDR3 is CASSPQGHLGAFF. The CDR3 DNA reads TGCGCCAGCAGCCCCCAAGGTCATTTAGGAGCTTTCTTT.